Listed below are T cell receptor beta chains from one sample, sequenced in a study of shared clonotypes between healthy human individuals. Clones were read by immunoSEQ multiplex PCR, and TCRdb kept only the in-frame ones, dropping some. The data hold just over 2,000,000 clones, with 85% to 95% observed a single time. The source material was naive CD4+ T cells sorted from blood. The receptors shown here come from a man aged 18 to 35 in good health. Both conserved end residues are part of each CDR3. Fields, in order: CDR3 length, D gene, clone size, J gene, V gene, CDR3 protein, CDR3 DNA. A D gene is named only where the DNA matches it firmly. Size tells how often a clone was seen (once, few, many) or the class of an expanded clone, and some rows leave it out.

len: 14
d_gene: -
abundance: -
j_gene: TRBJ1-6
v_gene: TRBV30
CDR3aa: CAKRTGANNSPLHF
CDR3nt: TGTGCCAAGAGGACCGGGGCCAATAATTCACCCCTCCACTTT

len: 16
d_gene: TRBD2
abundance: once
j_gene: TRBJ2-1
v_gene: TRBV11-2
CDR3aa: CASSLSGAGVGNEQFF
CDR3nt: TGTGCCAGCAGCTTGTCTGGAGCGGGAGTTGGGAATGAGCAGTTCTTC

len: 16
d_gene: -
abundance: -
j_gene: TRBJ2-5
v_gene: TRBV4-3
CDR3aa: CASSQDYRRPWETQYF
CDR3nt: TGCGCCAGCAGCCAAGATTACAGGCGACCTTGGGAGACCCAGTACTTC

len: 13
d_gene: -
abundance: -
j_gene: TRBJ2-5
v_gene: TRBV5-6
CDR3aa: CASSLLRAETQYF
CDR3nt: TGTGCCAGCAGCCTTCTTAGGGCTGAGACCCAGTACTTC

len: 19
d_gene: TRBD2
abundance: -
j_gene: TRBJ2-7
v_gene: TRBV15
CDR3aa: CATSRRRTSGSSGGYEQYF
CDR3nt: TGTGCCACCAGCAGACGTCGGACTAGCGGTTCCTCAGGGGGTTACGAGCAGTACTTC

len: 14
d_gene: -
abundance: -
j_gene: TRBJ2-1
v_gene: TRBV6-6
CDR3aa: CASSYPEGYNEQFF
CDR3nt: TGTGCCAGCAGTTACCCGGAGGGCTACAATGAGCAGTTCTTC

len: 16
d_gene: -
abundance: -
j_gene: TRBJ2-2
v_gene: TRBV9
CDR3aa: CASSFLSPGDTGELFF
CDR3nt: TGTGCCAGCAGCTTCCTCTCTCCGGGGGACACCGGGGAGCTGTTTTTT

len: 15
d_gene: -
abundance: -
j_gene: TRBJ1-5
v_gene: TRBV7-9
CDR3aa: CASSLTEGSNQPQHF
CDR3nt: TGTGCCAGCAGCCTTACTGAAGGGAGCAATCAGCCCCAGCATTTT

len: 14
d_gene: -
abundance: -
j_gene: TRBJ2-7
v_gene: TRBV18
CDR3aa: CASSLNPGDYEQYF
CDR3nt: TGTGCCAGCTCATTAAACCCCGGGGACTACGAGCAGTACTTC

len: 15
d_gene: TRBD1
abundance: -
j_gene: TRBJ2-5
v_gene: TRBV10-1
CDR3aa: CASDDDRGIKETQYF
CDR3nt: TGCGCCAGCGATGACGACAGGGGGATTAAAGAGACCCAGTACTTC

len: 14
d_gene: -
abundance: -
j_gene: TRBJ2-7
v_gene: TRBV7-8
CDR3aa: CASSLATERYEQYF
CDR3nt: TGTGCCAGCAGCTTAGCTACAGAGCGCTACGAGCAGTACTTC

len: 15
d_gene: -
abundance: -
j_gene: TRBJ2-7
v_gene: TRBV5-1
CDR3aa: CASSPTGLGTYEQYF
CDR3nt: TGCGCCAGCAGCCCGACAGGACTAGGAACCTACGAGCAGTACTTC

len: 15
d_gene: -
abundance: -
j_gene: TRBJ2-7
v_gene: TRBV7-2
CDR3aa: CASSLVPGAPYEQYF
CDR3nt: TGTGCCAGCAGCTTAGTCCCCGGGGCTCCCTACGAGCAGTACTTC

len: 13
d_gene: -
abundance: few
j_gene: TRBJ1-2
v_gene: TRBV27
CDR3aa: CASRTLRVADYTF
CDR3nt: TGTGCCAGCAGGACATTAAGGGTAGCTGACTACACCTTC

len: 15
d_gene: -
abundance: -
j_gene: TRBJ2-7
v_gene: TRBV14
CDR3aa: CASNEQGKGSYEQYF
CDR3nt: TGTGCCAGCAACGAGCAGGGGAAGGGATCCTACGAGCAGTACTTC

len: 14
d_gene: -
abundance: -
j_gene: TRBJ2-5
v_gene: TRBV5-6
CDR3aa: CASSSDGPRETQYF
CDR3nt: TGTGCCAGCAGCTCCGACGGACCCAGGGAGACCCAGTACTTC

len: 15
d_gene: TRBD1
abundance: -
j_gene: TRBJ1-6
v_gene: TRBV28
CDR3aa: CASRRGQVGNSPLHF
CDR3nt: TGTGCCAGCAGGCGCGGACAGGTGGGGAATTCACCCCTCCACTTT

len: 12
d_gene: -
abundance: -
j_gene: TRBJ1-2
v_gene: TRBV10-2
CDR3aa: CASSDIWRGYTF
CDR3nt: TGCGCCAGCAGTGATATTTGGCGTGGCTACACCTTC

len: 15
d_gene: -
abundance: -
j_gene: TRBJ1-6
v_gene: TRBV5-6
CDR3aa: CASSGPGGGNSPLHF
CDR3nt: TGTGCCAGCAGCGGGCCCGGGGGAGGTAATTCACCCCTCCACTTT

len: 13
d_gene: -
abundance: -
j_gene: TRBJ1-2
v_gene: TRBV28
CDR3aa: CASSPGGDYGYTF
CDR3nt: TGTGCCAGCAGTCCCGGCGGGGACTATGGCTACACCTTC

len: 17
d_gene: TRBD1
abundance: -
j_gene: TRBJ2-5
v_gene: TRBV30
CDR3aa: CAWSVSSGTGGVETQYF
CDR3nt: TGTGCCTGGAGTGTAAGTTCCGGGACAGGGGGCGTAGAGACCCAGTACTTC

len: 16
d_gene: TRBD2
abundance: -
j_gene: TRBJ2-7
v_gene: TRBV19
CDR3aa: CASSIGSGGASYEQYF
CDR3nt: TGTGCCAGTAGTATCGGTAGCGGGGGGGCCTCCTACGAGCAGTACTTC

len: 14
d_gene: TRBD1
abundance: -
j_gene: TRBJ2-7
v_gene: TRBV10-3
CDR3aa: CAISEPGQGSEQYF
CDR3nt: TGTGCCATCAGTGAACCGGGACAGGGGTCCGAGCAGTACTTC

len: 17
d_gene: -
abundance: -
j_gene: TRBJ1-6
v_gene: TRBV11-2
CDR3aa: CASSPFLEGGKDSPLHF
CDR3nt: TGTGCCAGCAGCCCTTTCCTCGAGGGGGGTAAGGATTCACCCCTCCACTTT

len: 13
d_gene: TRBD1
abundance: -
j_gene: TRBJ1-2
v_gene: TRBV6-1
CDR3aa: CASSEGTGTGYTF
CDR3nt: TGTGCCAGCAGTGAGGGGACAGGGACCGGCTACACCTTC

len: 17
d_gene: TRBD2
abundance: once
j_gene: TRBJ2-3
v_gene: TRBV10-2
CDR3aa: CASSVGTSVSSTDTQYF
CDR3nt: TGCGCCAGCAGTGTCGGGACTAGCGTATCTAGCACAGATACGCAGTATTTT

len: 15
d_gene: TRBD2
abundance: -
j_gene: TRBJ2-3
v_gene: TRBV5-1
CDR3aa: CASSPPSGSTDTQYF
CDR3nt: TGCGCCAGCAGCCCCCCTAGCGGTAGCACAGATACGCAGTATTTT

len: 16
d_gene: -
abundance: -
j_gene: TRBJ1-4
v_gene: TRBV2
CDR3aa: CASSELWTSTNEKLFF
CDR3nt: TGTGCCAGCAGTGAACTATGGACTTCAACTAATGAAAAACTGTTTTTT

len: 16
d_gene: TRBD2
abundance: -
j_gene: TRBJ2-7
v_gene: TRBV5-4
CDR3aa: CASSPKTSGMTYEQYF
CDR3nt: TGTGCCAGCAGCCCCAAAACTAGCGGGATGACCTACGAGCAGTACTTC

len: 14
d_gene: -
abundance: -
j_gene: TRBJ2-7
v_gene: TRBV4-1
CDR3aa: CASSKEGYRNEQYF
CDR3nt: TGCGCCAGCAGCAAAGAAGGATACAGGAACGAGCAGTACTTC

len: 15
d_gene: -
abundance: -
j_gene: TRBJ1-3
v_gene: TRBV7-6
CDR3aa: CASSLASGSGNTIYF
CDR3nt: TGTGCCAGCAGCTTAGCGTCGGGGTCTGGAAACACCATATATTTT

len: 14
d_gene: -
abundance: -
j_gene: TRBJ1-1
v_gene: TRBV9
CDR3aa: CASSHGGQSTEAFF
CDR3nt: TGTGCCAGCAGCCACGGGGGGCAAAGCACTGAAGCTTTCTTT

len: 17
d_gene: -
abundance: -
j_gene: TRBJ1-5
v_gene: TRBV7-8
CDR3aa: CASSPRQGTYSNQPQHF
CDR3nt: TGTGCCAGCAGCCCACGGCAGGGGACTTATAGCAATCAGCCCCAGCATTTT

len: 16
d_gene: -
abundance: -
j_gene: TRBJ2-7
v_gene: TRBV7-9
CDR3aa: CASSLGGTRGSVEQYF
CDR3nt: TGTGCCAGCAGCTTAGGTGGGACCCGGGGTAGTGTCGAGCAGTACTTC

len: 15
d_gene: -
abundance: once
j_gene: TRBJ2-7
v_gene: TRBV5-8
CDR3aa: CASSVGWLGGYEQYF
CDR3nt: TGTGCCAGCAGCGTCGGTTGGCTTGGGGGCTACGAGCAGTACTTC

len: 16
d_gene: -
abundance: -
j_gene: TRBJ1-2
v_gene: TRBV6-5
CDR3aa: CASSYSGYISNYGYTF
CDR3nt: TGTGCCAGCAGTTACTCGGGGTACATTTCTAACTATGGCTACACCTTC

len: 18
d_gene: TRBD1
abundance: -
j_gene: TRBJ1-4
v_gene: TRBV28
CDR3aa: CASSLPQGQGATNEKLFF
CDR3nt: TGTGCCAGCAGTCTCCCACAAGGACAGGGGGCAACTAATGAAAAACTGTTTTTT

len: 18
d_gene: TRBD2
abundance: -
j_gene: TRBJ2-2
v_gene: TRBV4-2
CDR3aa: CASSRAGAGGLSTGELFF
CDR3nt: TGTGCCAGCAGCCGGGCGGGAGCGGGGGGCCTGTCGACCGGGGAGCTGTTTTTT

len: 15
d_gene: -
abundance: once
j_gene: TRBJ2-3
v_gene: TRBV5-1
CDR3aa: CASSLTQAYTDTQYF
CDR3nt: TGCGCCAGCAGCTTGACACAGGCGTACACAGATACGCAGTATTTT

len: 15
d_gene: -
abundance: -
j_gene: TRBJ1-1
v_gene: TRBV27
CDR3aa: CASSRWDNAYTEAFF
CDR3nt: TGTGCCAGCAGCAGATGGGACAACGCATACACTGAAGCTTTCTTT

len: 13
d_gene: TRBD1
abundance: once
j_gene: TRBJ1-1
v_gene: TRBV6-1
CDR3aa: CASRDTGDTEAFF
CDR3nt: TGTGCCAGCAGAGACACAGGGGACACTGAAGCTTTCTTT

len: 14
d_gene: -
abundance: -
j_gene: TRBJ1-5
v_gene: TRBV7-9
CDR3aa: CASGSQGWGQPQHF
CDR3nt: TGTGCCAGCGGATCTCAGGGTTGGGGACAGCCCCAGCATTTT

len: 15
d_gene: -
abundance: -
j_gene: TRBJ2-1
v_gene: TRBV5-6
CDR3aa: CASSLFDRNDNEQFF
CDR3nt: TGTGCCAGCAGCTTGTTCGATAGGAACGACAATGAGCAGTTCTTC

len: 13
d_gene: TRBD1
abundance: -
j_gene: TRBJ2-5
v_gene: TRBV29-1
CDR3aa: CSARGQGSETQYF
CDR3nt: TGCAGCGCCCGGGGACAGGGGTCCGAGACCCAGTACTTC

len: 12
d_gene: -
abundance: -
j_gene: TRBJ1-4
v_gene: TRBV18
CDR3aa: CASSPNNEKLFF
CDR3nt: TGTGCCAGCTCACCAAACAATGAAAAACTGTTTTTT

len: 15
d_gene: -
abundance: -
j_gene: TRBJ1-5
v_gene: TRBV27
CDR3aa: CASSLGGRDNQPQHF
CDR3nt: TGTGCCAGCAGTTTAGGTGGCAGGGACAATCAGCCCCAGCATTTT

len: 11
d_gene: -
abundance: -
j_gene: TRBJ2-7
v_gene: TRBV28
CDR3aa: CASNWAYEQYF
CDR3nt: TGTGCCAGCAATTGGGCCTACGAGCAGTACTTC

len: 14
d_gene: -
abundance: -
j_gene: TRBJ1-4
v_gene: TRBV30
CDR3aa: CAWTPLGRNEKLFF
CDR3nt: TGTGCCTGGACCCCGCTCGGGAGGAATGAAAAACTGTTTTTT

len: 15
d_gene: -
abundance: once
j_gene: TRBJ2-2
v_gene: TRBV5-1
CDR3aa: CASSLGQRVTGELFF
CDR3nt: TGCGCCAGCAGCTTGGGACAGAGAGTCACCGGGGAGCTGTTTTTT

len: 12
d_gene: -
abundance: -
j_gene: TRBJ1-1
v_gene: TRBV6-1
CDR3aa: CASPGWHTEAFF
CDR3nt: TGTGCCTCCCCGGGGTGGCACACTGAAGCTTTCTTT

len: 15
d_gene: -
abundance: -
j_gene: TRBJ1-2
v_gene: TRBV4-1
CDR3aa: CASSQDRGGSYGYTF
CDR3nt: TGCGCCAGCAGCCAAGACCGGGGGGGGAGCTATGGCTACACCTTC

len: 13
d_gene: TRBD1
abundance: -
j_gene: TRBJ1-6
v_gene: TRBV6-5
CDR3aa: CASVRDRDSPLHF
CDR3nt: TGTGCCAGCGTCCGGGACAGGGATTCACCCCTCCACTTT

len: 13
d_gene: -
abundance: -
j_gene: TRBJ1-1
v_gene: TRBV2
CDR3aa: CASSEGGIPEAFF
CDR3nt: TGTGCCAGCAGTGAAGGGGGTATCCCTGAAGCTTTCTTT

len: 16
d_gene: -
abundance: once
j_gene: TRBJ1-6
v_gene: TRBV18
CDR3aa: CASSPARPGIDSPLHF
CDR3nt: TGTGCCAGCTCACCAGCGCGACCAGGGATTGATTCACCCCTCCACTTT

len: 15
d_gene: TRBD1
abundance: once
j_gene: TRBJ1-5
v_gene: TRBV6-5
CDR3aa: CASKPGTGWDQPQHF
CDR3nt: TGTGCCAGCAAACCCGGGACAGGGTGGGATCAGCCCCAGCATTTT

len: 13
d_gene: -
abundance: -
j_gene: TRBJ2-1
v_gene: TRBV5-1
CDR3aa: CASNPADLGEQFF
CDR3nt: TGCGCCAGCAACCCAGCTGACTTGGGTGAGCAGTTCTTC

len: 15
d_gene: TRBD1
abundance: -
j_gene: TRBJ2-5
v_gene: TRBV28
CDR3aa: CASSSRGQGGQTQYF
CDR3nt: TGTGCCAGCAGTTCCCGGGGACAGGGAGGTCAGACCCAGTACTTC

len: 12
d_gene: -
abundance: few
j_gene: TRBJ2-7
v_gene: TRBV5-1
CDR3aa: CASSYDSYEQYF
CDR3nt: TGCGCCAGCAGCTACGACAGCTACGAGCAGTACTTC